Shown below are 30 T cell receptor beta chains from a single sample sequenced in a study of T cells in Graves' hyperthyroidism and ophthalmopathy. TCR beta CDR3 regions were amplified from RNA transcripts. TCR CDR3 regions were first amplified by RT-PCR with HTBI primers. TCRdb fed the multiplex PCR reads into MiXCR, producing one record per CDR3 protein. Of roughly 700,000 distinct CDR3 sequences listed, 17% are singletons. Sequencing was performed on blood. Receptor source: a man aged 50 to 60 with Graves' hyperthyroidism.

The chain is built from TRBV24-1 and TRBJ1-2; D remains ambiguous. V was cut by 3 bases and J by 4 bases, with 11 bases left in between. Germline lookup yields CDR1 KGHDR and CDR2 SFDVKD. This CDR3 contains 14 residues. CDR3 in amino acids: CATSDIHLFYGYTF. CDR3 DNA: TGTGCCACCAGTGATATACACTTATTCTATGGCTACACCTTC.

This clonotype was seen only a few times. The CDR3 DNA reads TGTGCCAGCAGTTACTCGAAGGCGGGAGGGCCGGGTGAGCAGTTCTTC. Translated, it gives CASSYSKAGGPGEQFF. The chain is built from TRBV6-5 and TRBJ2-1; 9 nucleotides agree with TRBD2. CDR3 length: 16 amino acids. Germline CDR1 MNHEY, CDR2 SVGAGI. Unmatched junction bases numbered 9, after V lost 0 bases and J lost 9 bases.

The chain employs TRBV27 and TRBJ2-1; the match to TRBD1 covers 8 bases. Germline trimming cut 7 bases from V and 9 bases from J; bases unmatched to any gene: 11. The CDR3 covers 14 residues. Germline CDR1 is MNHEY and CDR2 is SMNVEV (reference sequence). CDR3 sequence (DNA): TGTGCCAGCACCAGGCAGGGGGCGCGATCTGAGCAGTTCTTC. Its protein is CASTRQGARSEQFF.

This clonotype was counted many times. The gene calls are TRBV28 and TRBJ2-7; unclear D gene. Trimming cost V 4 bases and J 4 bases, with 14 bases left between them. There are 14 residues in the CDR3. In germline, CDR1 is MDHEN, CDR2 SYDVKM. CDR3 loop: CASSSPQGKYEQYF. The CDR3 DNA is TGTGCCAGCAGTTCCCCGCAAGGGAAATACGAGCAGTACTTC.

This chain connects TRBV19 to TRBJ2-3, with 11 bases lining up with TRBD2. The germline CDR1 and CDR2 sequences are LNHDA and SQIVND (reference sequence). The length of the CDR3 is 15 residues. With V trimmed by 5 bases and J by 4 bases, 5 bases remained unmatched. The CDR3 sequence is CASSVGLADADTQYF. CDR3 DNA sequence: TGTGCCAGTAGTGTGGGACTAGCGGACGCAGATACGCAGTATTTT.

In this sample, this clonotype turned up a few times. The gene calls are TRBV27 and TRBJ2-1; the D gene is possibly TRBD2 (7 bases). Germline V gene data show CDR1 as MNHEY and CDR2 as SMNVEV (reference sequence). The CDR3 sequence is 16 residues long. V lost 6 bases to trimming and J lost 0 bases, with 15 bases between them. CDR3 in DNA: TGTGCCAGCAGGAGCGAGGGGGGGAGCTCCTACAATGAGCAGTTCTTC. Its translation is CASRSEGGSSYNEQFF.

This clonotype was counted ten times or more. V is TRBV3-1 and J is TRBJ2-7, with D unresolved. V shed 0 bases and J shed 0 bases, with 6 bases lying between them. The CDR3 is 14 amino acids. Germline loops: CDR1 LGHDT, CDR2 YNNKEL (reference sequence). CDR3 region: CASSQDRHSYEQYF. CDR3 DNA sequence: TGTGCCAGCAGCCAAGATCGTCACTCCTACGAGCAGTACTTC.

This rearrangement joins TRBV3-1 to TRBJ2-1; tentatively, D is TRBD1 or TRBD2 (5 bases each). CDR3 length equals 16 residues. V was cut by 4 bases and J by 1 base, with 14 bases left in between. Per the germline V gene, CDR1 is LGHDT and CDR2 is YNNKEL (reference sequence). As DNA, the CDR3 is TGTGCCAGCAGCCCACTCGGGACGGTGTCCTACAATGAGCAGTTCTTC. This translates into CASSPLGTVSYNEQFF.

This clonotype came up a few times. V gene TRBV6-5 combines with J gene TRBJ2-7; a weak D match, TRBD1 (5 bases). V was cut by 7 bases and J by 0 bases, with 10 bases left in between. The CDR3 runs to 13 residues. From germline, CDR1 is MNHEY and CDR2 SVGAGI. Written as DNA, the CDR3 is TGTGCCAGCACGTCAGGGAACTCCTACGAGCAGTACTTC. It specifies CASTSGNSYEQYF.

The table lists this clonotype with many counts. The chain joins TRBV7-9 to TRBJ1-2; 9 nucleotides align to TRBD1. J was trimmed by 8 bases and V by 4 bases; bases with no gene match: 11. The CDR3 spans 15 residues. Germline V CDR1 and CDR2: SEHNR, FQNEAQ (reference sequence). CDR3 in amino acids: CASSSITGTGKGYTF. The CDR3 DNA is TGTGCCAGCAGCTCAATTACCGGGACAGGGAAAGGCTACACCTTC. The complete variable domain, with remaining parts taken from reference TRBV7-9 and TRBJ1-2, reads DTGVSQNPRHKITKRGQNVTFRCDPISEHNRLYWYRQTLGQGPEFLTYFQNEAQLEKSRLLSDRFSAERPKGSFSTLEIQRTEQGDSAMYLCASSSITGTGKGYTFGSGTRLTVV.

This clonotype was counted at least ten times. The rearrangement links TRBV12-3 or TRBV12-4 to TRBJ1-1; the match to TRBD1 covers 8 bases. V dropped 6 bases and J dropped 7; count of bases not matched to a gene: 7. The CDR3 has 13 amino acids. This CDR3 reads CASSLDRVFEAFF. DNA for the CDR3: TGTGCCAGCAGCTTGGACAGGGTGTTTGAAGCTTTCTTT.

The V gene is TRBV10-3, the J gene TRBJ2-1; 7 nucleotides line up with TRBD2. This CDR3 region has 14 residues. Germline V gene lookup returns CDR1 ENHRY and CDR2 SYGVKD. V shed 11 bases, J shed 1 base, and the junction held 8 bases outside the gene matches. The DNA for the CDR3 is TGTGCCTCCAATGGCGGGAGTTCCTACAATGAGCAGTTCTTC. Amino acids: CASNGGSSYNEQFF.

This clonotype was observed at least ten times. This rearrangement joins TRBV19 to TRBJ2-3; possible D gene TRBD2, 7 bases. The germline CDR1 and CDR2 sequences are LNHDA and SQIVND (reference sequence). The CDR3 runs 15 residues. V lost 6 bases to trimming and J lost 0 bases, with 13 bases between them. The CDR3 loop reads CASRGGGASTDTQYF. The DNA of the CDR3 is TGTGCCAGTAGGGGAGGGGGGGCTAGCACAGATACGCAGTATTTT.

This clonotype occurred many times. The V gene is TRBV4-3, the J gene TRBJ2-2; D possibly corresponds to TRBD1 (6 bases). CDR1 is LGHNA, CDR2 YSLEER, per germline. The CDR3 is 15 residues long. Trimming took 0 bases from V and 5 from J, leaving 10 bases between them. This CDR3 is CASSQDSQGTGELFF. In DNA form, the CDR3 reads TGCGCCAGCAGCCAAGATTCGCAGGGGACCGGGGAGCTGTTTTTT.

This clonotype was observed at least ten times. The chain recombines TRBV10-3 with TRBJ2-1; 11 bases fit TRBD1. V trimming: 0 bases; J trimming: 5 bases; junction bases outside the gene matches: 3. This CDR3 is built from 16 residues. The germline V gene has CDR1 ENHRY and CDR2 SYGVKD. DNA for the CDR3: TGTGCCATCAGTGAGTCGGGACAGGGGGGAAACAATGAGCAGTTCTTC. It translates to CAISESGQGGNNEQFF.

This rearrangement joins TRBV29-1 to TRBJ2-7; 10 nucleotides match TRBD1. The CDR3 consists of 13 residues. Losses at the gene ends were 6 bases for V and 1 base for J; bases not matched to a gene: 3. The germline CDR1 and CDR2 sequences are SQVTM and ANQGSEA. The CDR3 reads CSVRGQGSYEQYF. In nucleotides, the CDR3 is TGCAGCGTCCGGGGACAGGGGTCCTACGAGCAGTACTTC.

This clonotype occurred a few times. The CDR3 protein is CMGQNTEAFF. The DNA of the CDR3 is TGCATGGGCCAGAACACTGAAGCTTTCTTT. This chain connects TRBV29-1 to TRBJ1-1; the D is unclear. Germline CDR1 SQVTM, CDR2 ANQGSEA. This CDR3 comprises 10 residues.

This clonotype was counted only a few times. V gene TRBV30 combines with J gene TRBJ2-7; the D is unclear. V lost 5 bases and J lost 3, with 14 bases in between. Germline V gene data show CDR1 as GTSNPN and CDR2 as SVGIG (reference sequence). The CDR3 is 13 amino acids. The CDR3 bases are TGTGCCTGGTCATCTCAGTTGAGCTACGAGCAGTACTTC. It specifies CAWSSQLSYEQYF.

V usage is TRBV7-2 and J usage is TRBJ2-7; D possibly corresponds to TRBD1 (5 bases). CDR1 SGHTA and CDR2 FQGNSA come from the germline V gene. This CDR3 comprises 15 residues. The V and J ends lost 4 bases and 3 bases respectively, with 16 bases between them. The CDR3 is CASSSLTTGFYEQYF. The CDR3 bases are TGTGCCAGCAGCTCCCTAACTACAGGTTTCTACGAGCAGTACTTC. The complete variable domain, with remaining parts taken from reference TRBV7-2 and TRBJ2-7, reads GAGVSQSPSNKVTEKGKDVELRCDPISGHTALYWYRQSLGQGLEFLIYFQGNSAPDKSGLPSDRFSAERTGGSVSTLTIQRTQQEDSAVYLCASSSLTTGFYEQYFGPGTRLTVT.

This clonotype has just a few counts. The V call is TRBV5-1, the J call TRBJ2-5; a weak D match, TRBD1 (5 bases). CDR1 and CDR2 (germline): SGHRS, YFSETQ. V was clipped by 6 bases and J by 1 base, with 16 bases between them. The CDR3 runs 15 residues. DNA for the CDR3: TGCGCCAGCAAACAAGGGGTAGGACCCCAAGAGACCCAGTACTTC. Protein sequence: CASKQGVGPQETQYF.

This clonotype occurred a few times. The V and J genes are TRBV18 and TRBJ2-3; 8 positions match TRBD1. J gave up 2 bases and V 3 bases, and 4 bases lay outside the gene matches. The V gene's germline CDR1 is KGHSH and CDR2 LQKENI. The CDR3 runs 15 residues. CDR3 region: CASSPRGRDTDTQYF. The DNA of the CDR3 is TGTGCCAGCTCACCCAGGGGGCGCGACACAGATACGCAGTATTTT.

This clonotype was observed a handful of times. The chain's CDR3 is CASSQVAGAGEQYF. CDR3 nucleotides: TGCGCCAGCAGCCAAGTAGCGGGAGCAGGCGAGCAGTACTTC. V is TRBV4-1 and J is TRBJ2-7, with 9 bases fitting TRBD2. Germline V gene lookup returns CDR1 MGHRA and CDR2 YSYEKL. The V segment lost 1 base and the J segment 6 bases; nucleotides outside the gene matches: 4. The CDR3 covers 14 residues.

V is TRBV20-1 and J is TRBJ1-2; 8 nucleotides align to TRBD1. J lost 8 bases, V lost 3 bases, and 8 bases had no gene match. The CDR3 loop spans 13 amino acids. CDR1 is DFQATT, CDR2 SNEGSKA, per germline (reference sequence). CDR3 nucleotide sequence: TGCAGTGCTAGGGTGACAGGGGTTATCGGCTACACCTTC. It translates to CSARVTGVIGYTF.

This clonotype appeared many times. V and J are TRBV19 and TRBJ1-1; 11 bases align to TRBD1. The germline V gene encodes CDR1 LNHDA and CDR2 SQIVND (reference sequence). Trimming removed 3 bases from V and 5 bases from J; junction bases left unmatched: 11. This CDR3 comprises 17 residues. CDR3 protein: CASSIGTGGKRWTEAFF. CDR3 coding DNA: TGTGCCAGTAGTATTGGGACAGGGGGGAAACGATGGACTGAAGCTTTCTTT. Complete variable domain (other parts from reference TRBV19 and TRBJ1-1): DGGITQSPKYLFRKEGQNVTLSCEQNLNHDAMYWYRQDPGQGLRLIYYSQIVNDFQKGDIAEGYSVSREKKESFPLTVTSAQKNPTAFYLCASSIGTGGKRWTEAFFGQGTRLTVV.

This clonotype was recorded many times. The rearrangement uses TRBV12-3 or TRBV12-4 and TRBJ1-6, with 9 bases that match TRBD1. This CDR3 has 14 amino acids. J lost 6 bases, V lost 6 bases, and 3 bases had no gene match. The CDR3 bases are TGTGCCAGCAGGCGGGACAGGGCTAATTCACCCCTCCACTTT. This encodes CASRRDRANSPLHF.

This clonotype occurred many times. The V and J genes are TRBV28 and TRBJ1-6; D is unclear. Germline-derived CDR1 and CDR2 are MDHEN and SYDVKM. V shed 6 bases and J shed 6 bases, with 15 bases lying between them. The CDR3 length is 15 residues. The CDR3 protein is CASRPGGAINSPLHF. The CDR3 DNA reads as TGTGCCAGCAGGCCTGGAGGCGCCATTAATTCACCCCTCCACTTT.

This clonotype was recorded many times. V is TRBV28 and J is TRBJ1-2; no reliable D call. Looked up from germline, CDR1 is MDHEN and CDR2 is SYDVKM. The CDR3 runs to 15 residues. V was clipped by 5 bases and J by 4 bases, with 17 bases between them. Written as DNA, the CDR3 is TGTGCCAGCAGTACCTTCGGGCAGATAGGCTATGGCTACACCTTC. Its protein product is CASSTFGQIGYGYTF.

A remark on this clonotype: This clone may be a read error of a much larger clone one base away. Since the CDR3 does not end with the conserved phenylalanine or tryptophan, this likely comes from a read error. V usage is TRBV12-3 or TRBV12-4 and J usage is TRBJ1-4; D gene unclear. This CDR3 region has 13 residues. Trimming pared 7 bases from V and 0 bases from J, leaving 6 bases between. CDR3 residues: CASMAATNEKLFL. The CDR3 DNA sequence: TGTGCCAGCATGGCTGCAACTAATGAAAAACTGTTTCTT.

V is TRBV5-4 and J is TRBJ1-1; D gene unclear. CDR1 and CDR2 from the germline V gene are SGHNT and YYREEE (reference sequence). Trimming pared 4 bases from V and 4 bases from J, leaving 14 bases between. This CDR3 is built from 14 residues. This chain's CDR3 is CASSKSLGVTEAFF. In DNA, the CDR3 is TGTGCCAGCAGCAAGAGCCTCGGGGTCACTGAAGCTTTCTTT.

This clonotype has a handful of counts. This CDR3 is CATSRGQTLWYSGNTIYF. CDR3 coding DNA: TGTGCCACCAGCAGGGGACAGACGCTCTGGTACTCTGGAAACACCATATATTTT. V gene TRBV15 combines with J gene TRBJ1-3; 7 bases are a match to TRBD1. Germline V CDR1 and CDR2: LNHNV, YYDKDF (reference sequence). J lost 0 bases, V lost 3 bases, and 11 bases had no gene match. The CDR3 has 18 amino acids. The variable domain in full, with the rest retrieved from reference TRBV15 and TRBJ1-3, is DAMVIQNPRYQVTQFGKPVTLSCSQTLNHNVMYWYQQKSSQAPKLLFHYYDKDFNNEADTPDNFQSRRPNTSFCFLDIRSPGLGDTAMYLCATSRGQTLWYSGNTIYFGEGSWLTVV.